Listed below are T cell receptor beta chains from one sample, sequenced in a study of long-term antiretroviral therapy in people with HIV. TCRdb's table, derived via immunoSEQ multiplex PCR, lists solely in-frame clones and lacks some. The sample holds fewer than 20,000 clones, approximately 81% seen once. The starting material was unsorted PBMCs, obtained 0.3 years after starting antiretroviral therapy. The receptors were sampled from a woman aged 50 to 60 with HIV. CDR3s include the opening cysteine and the closing phenylalanine or tryptophan. Each record gives: V gene, J gene, clone size, D gene, CDR3 protein, CDR3 DNA. D genes are given only for firm matches. The size field is filled for only some rows; it gives once, few, many or a size class.

TRBV10-3,TRBJ2-2,once,TRBD1,CAITTGMDAGELFF,TGTGCCATTACGACAGGGATGGATGCCGGGGAGCTGTTTTTT
TRBV6-1,TRBJ1-2,NA,NA,CASSETNPWRLYGYTF,TGTGCCAGCAGTGAAACTAACCCGTGGCGCCTCTATGGCTACACCTTC
TRBV6-5,TRBJ1-1,NA,TRBD1,CASSRYRGNTEAFF,TGTGCCAGCAGCCGATACAGGGGGAACACTGAAGCTTTCTTT
TRBV28,TRBJ2-7,NA,TRBD1,CASSLSRDRGQYYEQYF,TGTGCCAGCAGTTTATCCCGCGACAGGGGGCAATACTACGAGCAGTACTTC
TRBV2,TRBJ2-5,NA,NA,CASSRLIGETQYF,TGTGCCAGCAGTCGCCTAATCGGGGAGACCCAGTACTTC
TRBV30,TRBJ1-5,NA,TRBD1,CAWSAFQGAFIGSPGPQHF,TGTGCCTGGAGTGCGTTTCAGGGGGCCTTCATAGGAAGTCCCGGGCCCCAGCATTTT
TRBV18,TRBJ2-1,NA,TRBD2,CASSPPFSGGFNEQFF,TGTGCCAGCTCACCACCGTTTAGCGGGGGTTTTAATGAGCAGTTCTTC
TRBV7-3,TRBJ2-5,NA,TRBD1,CASSPGTGRETQYF,TGTGCCAGCAGCCCAGGGACAGGGCGAGAGACCCAGTACTTC
TRBV7-6,TRBJ1-2,few,NA,CASSPGAEGSRGYGYTF,TGTGCCAGCAGCCCTGGGGCTGAGGGCTCTCGAGGCTATGGCTACACCTTC
TRBV5-6,TRBJ2-6,NA,NA,CASRYRVRSAGANVLTF,TGTGCCAGCAGATACAGGGTGAGGTCAGCTGGGGCCAACGTCCTGACTTTC
TRBV9,TRBJ2-7,NA,NA,CASSAQGAYEQYF,TGTGCCAGCAGCGCCCAGGGCGCCTACGAGCAGTACTTC
TRBV5-1,TRBJ1-6,NA,NA,CASSDSIGGGSLHF,TGCGCCAGCAGCGACTCTATTGGGGGGGGATCCCTCCACTTT
TRBV7-3,TRBJ1-2,few,TRBD1,CASSLDASDRDGSGYTF,TGTGCCAGCAGCTTAGACGCTAGTGACAGGGATGGTTCTGGCTACACCTTC
TRBV6-6,TRBJ1-4,NA,NA,CASRLQRGDEKLFF,TGTGCCAGCAGACTCCAGCGAGGGGATGAAAAACTGTTTTTT
TRBV30,TRBJ1-5,NA,NA,CAWSVQGNQPQHF,TGTGCCTGGAGTGTACAGGGCAATCAGCCCCAGCATTTT
TRBV7-3,TRBJ1-4,NA,NA,CASSLYRVGFWGEKLFF,TGTGCCAGCAGCTTATACAGGGTAGGCTTCTGGGGTGAAAAACTGTTTTTT
TRBV14,TRBJ1-2,NA,NA,CASSQLGGYGYTF,TGTGCCAGCAGCCAACTGGGGGGCTATGGCTACACCTTC
TRBV11-2,TRBJ1-2,NA,TRBD1,CASMPGQGYYGYTF,TGTGCCAGCATGCCGGGACAGGGGTACTATGGCTACACCTTC
TRBV28,TRBJ2-3,NA,NA,CASSSPTGPDTQYF,TGTGCCAGCAGTTCCCCCACAGGGCCAGATACGCAGTATTTT
TRBV18,TRBJ2-3,NA,TRBD2,CASSPTSGGALSTDTQYF,TGTGCCAGCTCGCCGACTAGCGGGGGGGCCCTAAGCACAGATACGCAGTATTTT
TRBV7-9,TRBJ2-7,NA,NA,CASSRANSRAPYEQYF,TGTGCCAGCAGTCGTGCAAACAGCCGAGCCCCCTACGAGCAGTACTTC
TRBV4-2,TRBJ2-2,NA,TRBD2,CASSQRTSGGTAGELFF,TGTGCCAGCAGCCAACGCACTAGCGGGGGTACTGCCGGGGAGCTGTTTTTT
TRBV19,TRBJ2-1,NA,TRBD2,CASTVAGGPSYEQFF,TGTGCCAGTACCGTAGCGGGGGGGCCGTCATATGAGCAGTTCTTC
TRBV18,TRBJ2-3,NA,TRBD2,CASSPEGLLAGVPDTQYF,TGTGCCAGCTCACCTGAAGGGCTACTAGCGGGGGTTCCAGATACGCAGTATTTT
TRBV6-1,TRBJ1-2,once,NA,CASSEIGSLGYTF,TGTGCCAGCAGTGAAATAGGGTCACTGGGCTACACCTTC
TRBV5-6,TRBJ1-1,NA,NA,CASSLGPDYRAGTEAFF,TGTGCCAGCAGCTTGGGGCCAGACTACCGGGCGGGCACTGAAGCTTTCTTT
TRBV11-2,TRBJ2-2,once,NA,CASRQQRDTGELFF,TGTGCCAGCAGACAACAGCGCGACACCGGGGAGCTGTTTTTT
TRBV5-1,TRBJ2-4,NA,NA,CASSLAGIPGPQNIQYF,TGCGCCAGCAGCTTGGCCGGAATACCGGGACCCCAAAACATTCAGTACTTC
TRBV6-1,TRBJ2-5,NA,TRBD2,CASSQLAELETQYF,TGTGCCAGCAGTCAACTAGCGGAATTGGAGACCCAGTACTTC
TRBV18,TRBJ1-1,NA,TRBD1,CASLPGQGEGDTEAFF,TGTGCCAGCTTGCCGGGACAGGGAGAGGGGGACACTGAAGCTTTCTTT
TRBV11-2,TRBJ2-1,NA,TRBD1,CASSSPGQWTYEQFF,TGTGCCAGCAGCTCCCCGGGACAGTGGACCTATGAGCAGTTCTTC
TRBV4-1,TRBJ2-6,NA,NA,CASTDSGANVLTF,TGCGCCAGCACGGACTCTGGGGCCAACGTCCTGACTTTC
TRBV7-2,TRBJ2-7,NA,TRBD2,CASSEHSGGTSYEQYF,TGTGCCAGCAGCGAACATAGCGGGGGGACCTCCTACGAGCAGTACTTC
TRBV11-2,TRBJ1-2,NA,NA,CASSIREGGYGYTF,TGTGCCAGCAGCATACGGGAGGGCGGCTATGGCTACACCTTC
TRBV5-4,TRBJ2-1,NA,TRBD2,CASSSRAGGGAGNEQFF,TGTGCCAGCAGCTCCCGGGCTGGCGGGGGGGCCGGAAATGAGCAGTTCTTC
TRBV7-2,TRBJ1-1,NA,TRBD1,CASSLGTGYAEAFF,TGTGCCAGCAGCCTGGGGACAGGGTATGCTGAAGCTTTCTTT
TRBV29-1,TRBJ2-1,once,TRBD2,CSVEGAGGTIYNEQFF,TGCAGCGTTGAAGGAGCGGGGGGCACGATCTACAATGAGCAGTTCTTC
TRBV10-2,TRBJ2-1,NA,TRBD1,CASSTPGQGANEQFF,TGCGCCAGCAGTACACCGGGACAGGGGGCCAATGAGCAGTTCTTC
TRBV9,TRBJ1-2,NA,NA,CASSVSGGSPFTF,TGTGCCAGCAGCGTAAGCGGGGGATCTCCTTTCACCTTC
TRBV7-9,TRBJ1-3,once,NA,CASSLGAKTTGNTIYF,TGTGCCAGCAGCTTAGGGGCCAAGACTACTGGAAACACCATATATTTT
TRBV14,TRBJ1-4,NA,NA,CASSQDGTGNEKLFF,TGTGCCAGCAGCCAAGACGGCACAGGGAATGAAAAACTGTTTTTT
TRBV2,TRBJ2-5,NA,TRBD2,CASGGLAGGRGETQYF,TGTGCCAGCGGCGGACTAGCGGGGGGGCGAGGAGAGACCCAGTACTTC
TRBV25-1,TRBJ1-1,NA,TRBD1,CASSRSYRGNTEAFF,TGTGCCAGCAGCCGGAGCTACAGGGGGAACACTGAAGCTTTCTTT
TRBV7-9,TRBJ1-4,NA,TRBD1,CASSTPGGEDHEKLFF,TGTGCCAGCAGTACCCCAGGGGGCGAAGATCATGAAAAACTGTTTTTT
TRBV7-2,TRBJ1-4,NA,NA,CASSLRSEVTNEKLFF,TGTGCCAGCAGCTTAAGGTCCGAAGTAACTAATGAAAAACTGTTTTTT
TRBV6-1,TRBJ1-6,NA,NA,CASSGKFYSPLHF,TGTGCCAGCAGTGGTAAATTTTATTCACCCCTCCACTTT
TRBV6-5,TRBJ1-3,NA,TRBD1,CASSFGGQVGNTIYF,TGTGCCAGCTCTTTCGGGGGACAGGTCGGAAACACCATATATTTT
TRBV7-9,TRBJ1-2,NA,NA,CASSLALFYGYTF,TGTGCCAGCAGCTTAGCGCTTTTCTATGGCTACACCTTC
TRBV5-1,TRBJ2-1,NA,NA,CASSPGSGNNEQFF,TGCGCCAGCAGCCCGGGATCCGGGAACAATGAGCAGTTCTTC
TRBV12-5,TRBJ2-2,NA,NA,CASGLYLWATGELFF,TGTGCTAGTGGTTTGTACCTCTGGGCTACCGGGGAGCTGTTTTTT
TRBV6-1,TRBJ1-2,NA,NA,CASSETKGYGYTF,TGTGCCAGCAGCGAGACAAAGGGCTATGGCTACACCTTC
TRBV27,TRBJ1-2,few,TRBD1,CASSSDRVNGYTF,TGTGCCAGCAGTTCTGACAGGGTGAATGGCTACACCTTC
TRBV18,TRBJ2-3,NA,NA,CASSPEVPTRSQYF,TGTGCCAGCTCACCGGAAGTACCCACCAGGTCGCAGTATTTT
TRBV27,TRBJ1-1,NA,TRBD1,CASSSDRGGTEAFF,TGTGCCAGCTCCTCGGACAGGGGAGGTACTGAAGCTTTCTTT
TRBV5-1,TRBJ1-2,NA,NA,CASSDAGGAYGYTF,TGCGCCAGCAGCGATGCCGGCGGAGCCTATGGCTACACCTTC